This TCR beta chain was retrieved from a study of shared clonotypes between healthy human individuals. Selected positively for CCR7 and CD45RO-negative, naive CD8 cells excluded terminally differentiated effector memory CD45RA+ cells. Using immunoSEQ multiplex PCR, the repertoire was profiled, and TCRdb retains in-frame clones only, with some absent. The sample lists fewer than 800,000 clones, roughly nine tenths seen once, with approximately 24% in the top ten. This CDR3 is built from 11 residues. Germline CDR1 GTSNPN, CDR2 SVGIG (reference sequence). V lost 1 base and J 5 bases, leaving 5 bases between the germline ends.

This receptor was obtained from a man aged 25 to 40 in good health. The sample comprised naive CD8+ T cells sorted from blood. J is TRBJ1-2 and V is TRBV30; the D is unclear. CDR3 nucleotide sequence: TGTGCCTGGAGTGAAGAATATGGCTACACCTTC. The encoded protein is CAWSEEYGYTF.